This TCR beta chain was recorded in a study of blood T cells in healthy people across ages. This clonotype occurred a few times. A J-beta primer mix and a sample-barcoded 5' primer were used in a second PCR of about 6 to 12 cycles. TCRdb re-called the 5' RACE reads with MiXCR, one entry per CDR3 protein. Seen here are hundreds of thousands of distinct CDR3 sequences, 58% observed once, and the top ten hold about 20%. Trimming took off 2 bases at V and 7 bases at J, with 9 bases between the two ends. This CDR3 is built from 12 residues. This receptor was taken from a man aged 30 to 45 in good health. Sequences were obtained from blood. This chain uses TRBV12-3 or TRBV12-4 with TRBJ2-7; D is perhaps TRBD1 (6 bases). The CDR3 DNA is TGTGCCAGCAGTTTAACAGGGATAGAGCAGTACTTC. Translating it yields CASSLTGIEQYF.